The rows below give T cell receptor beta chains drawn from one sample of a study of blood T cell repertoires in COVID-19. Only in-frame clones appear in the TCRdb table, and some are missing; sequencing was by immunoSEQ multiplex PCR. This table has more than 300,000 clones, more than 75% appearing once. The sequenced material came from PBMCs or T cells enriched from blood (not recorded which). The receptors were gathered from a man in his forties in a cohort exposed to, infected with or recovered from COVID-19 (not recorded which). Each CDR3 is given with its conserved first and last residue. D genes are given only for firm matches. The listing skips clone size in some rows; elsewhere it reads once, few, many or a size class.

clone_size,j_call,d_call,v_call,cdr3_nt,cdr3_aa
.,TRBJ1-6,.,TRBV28,TGTGCCAGCATGGAGACAGGAGATAATTCACCCCTCCACTTT,CASMETGDNSPLHF
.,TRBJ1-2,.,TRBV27,TGTGCCAGCAAGGAGTGGAAGGGCTACACCTTC,CASKEWKGYTF
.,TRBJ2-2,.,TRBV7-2,TGTGCCAGCAGCTCTTTCTATGCGGAGCTGTTTTTT,CASSSFYAELFF
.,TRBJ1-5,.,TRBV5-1,TGCGCCAGCAATCGGGTTGAGGGAGGTAGAAGATCCCATCAGCCCCAGCATTTT,CASNRVEGGRRSHQPQHF
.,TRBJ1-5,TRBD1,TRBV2,TGTGCCAGCAGCAAGGACAGGGGTACTCAGCCCCAGCATTTT,CASSKDRGTQPQHF
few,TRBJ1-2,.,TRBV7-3,TGTGCCAGCAGCTTAGGGGCGAATAACTATGGCTACACCTTC,CASSLGANNYGYTF
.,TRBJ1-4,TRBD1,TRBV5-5,TGTGCCAGCAGGCCACCGACAGGGGGGAGTGAAAAACTGTTTTTT,CASRPPTGGSEKLFF
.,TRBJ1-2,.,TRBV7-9,TGTGCCAGCAGCTTTTTCGGGAACTATGGCTACACCTTC,CASSFFGNYGYTF
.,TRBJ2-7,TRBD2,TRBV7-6,TGTGCCAGCAGTCGAATTAGGTCCGGGACTAGCCTATACATACGCTCCTACGAGCAGTACTTC,CASSRIRSGTSLYIRSYEQYF
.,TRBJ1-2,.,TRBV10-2,TGCGCCAGCAGGGCAGGGCTCTATGGCTACACCTTC,CASRAGLYGYTF
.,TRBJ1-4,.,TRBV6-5,TGTGCCAGCAGACGAATCGGGACACCAAATGAAAAACTGTTTTTT,CASRRIGTPNEKLFF
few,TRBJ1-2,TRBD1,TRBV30,TGTGCCTGGAGACGGAGAGAAACATTAGGGGGCGAGGTCCATGGCTACACCTTC,CAWRRRETLGGEVHGYTF
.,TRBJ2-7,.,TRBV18,TGTGCCAGCTCACCACCGTCGGGAGCGGTCGAGCAGTACTTC,CASSPPSGAVEQYF
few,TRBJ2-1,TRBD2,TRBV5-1,TGCGCCAGCAGCTTGGAGCTAGCGGGACGGAATGAGCAGTTCTTC,CASSLELAGRNEQFF
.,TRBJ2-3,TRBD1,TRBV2,TGTGCCAGCAAGAGGGCAGGGGGATTTGAAGATACGCAGTATTTT,CASKRAGGFEDTQYF
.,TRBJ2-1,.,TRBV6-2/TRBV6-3,TGTGCCAGCAGTTTTAACTACGACAATGAGCAGTTCTTC,CASSFNYDNEQFF
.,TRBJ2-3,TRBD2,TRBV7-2,TGTGCCAGCAGCTTAGAGGGACTAGCGACAGTAGGGCAGTATTTT,CASSLEGLATVGQYF
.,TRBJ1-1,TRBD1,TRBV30,TGTGCCTGGAGTTTACGGACAGGGAACACTGAAGCTTTCTTT,CAWSLRTGNTEAFF
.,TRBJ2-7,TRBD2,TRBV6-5,TGTGCCAGCAGTCCGAGCGGGAGGGCCGGCAGCGAGCAGTACTTC,CASSPSGRAGSEQYF
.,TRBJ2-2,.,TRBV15,TGTGCCACCAGCAGGGGACTCACCGGGGAGCTGTTTTTT,CATSRGLTGELFF
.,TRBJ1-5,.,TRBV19,TGTGCCAGTAGTCGGGGGACCCGAGGGAGCAATCAGCCCCAGCATTTT,CASSRGTRGSNQPQHF
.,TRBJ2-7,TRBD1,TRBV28,TGTGCCAGCAGACTACAGGGGGCGCAAGACGAGCAGTACTTC,CASRLQGAQDEQYF
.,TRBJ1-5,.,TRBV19,TGTGCCAGTAGACAGGAGGGTTTGAGGGATAGCAATCAGCCCCAGCATTTT,CASRQEGLRDSNQPQHF
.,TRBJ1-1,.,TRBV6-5,TGTGCCAGCAGTTACTCGGACAGAGCTTCGAGCACTGAAGCTTTCTTT,CASSYSDRASSTEAFF
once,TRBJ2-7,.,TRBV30,TGTGCCTGGAGTTATGCTCGGGAGCAGTACTTC,CAWSYAREQYF
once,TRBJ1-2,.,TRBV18,TGTGCCAGCTCACCAGGGAGAACTAACTATGGCTACACCTTC,CASSPGRTNYGYTF
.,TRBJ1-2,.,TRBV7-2,TGTGCCAGCAGCCCCTCAACAGGGAATGGCTACACCTTC,CASSPSTGNGYTF
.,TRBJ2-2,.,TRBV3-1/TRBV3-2,TGTGCCAGCAGCCAAGGGCAGAACACCGGGGAGCTGTTTTTT,CASSQGQNTGELFF
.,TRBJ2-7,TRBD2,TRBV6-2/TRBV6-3,TGTGCCAGCAGCCCGGGACTAGCGGGAGTCCTCTCCTACGAGCAGTACTTC,CASSPGLAGVLSYEQYF
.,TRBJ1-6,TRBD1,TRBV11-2,TGTGCCAGCAGCTCCCACAGGGGGAATTCACCCCTCCACTTT,CASSSHRGNSPLHF
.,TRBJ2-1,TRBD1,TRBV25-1,TGTGCCAGCAGCCTCAGGGGGGAGCAGTTCTTC,CASSLRGEQFF